Following are 2 T cell receptor beta chains from one sample sequenced in a study of cytomegalovirus exposure and HLA in healthy donors. Assay used: immunoSEQ multiplex PCR; TCRdb lists only in-frame clones, some missing. The table shows some 150,000 clones, with about 86% occurring only once. Source material: PBMCs. The receptor set was obtained from a man aged 18 to 29 in good health and CMV-seropositive.

The J gene is TRBJ1-5, the V gene TRBV6-5, with D possibly being TRBD1 (6 bases). The length of the CDR3 is 15 residues. Per the germline V gene, CDR1 is MNHEY and CDR2 is SVGAGI. Trimming took 4 bases from V and 6 from J, leaving 16 bases between them. As DNA, the CDR3 is TGTGCCAGCAGTTTACGAGCAGGGGTGAGTCAGCCCCAGCATTTT. Protein: CASSLRAGVSQPQHF.

Written as DNA, the CDR3 is TGTGCCAGCTCACCTCCCGGGACAGGGGGCTCCTACGAGCAGTACTTC. Amino acids: CASSPPGTGGSYEQYF. The chain uses TRBV18 and TRBJ2-7; 11 nucleotides agree with TRBD1. From germline, CDR1 is KGHSH and CDR2 LQKENI. CDR3 length: 16 amino acids. Trimming at V came to 3 bases and at J to 0 bases, leaving 4 bases not matched to a gene.